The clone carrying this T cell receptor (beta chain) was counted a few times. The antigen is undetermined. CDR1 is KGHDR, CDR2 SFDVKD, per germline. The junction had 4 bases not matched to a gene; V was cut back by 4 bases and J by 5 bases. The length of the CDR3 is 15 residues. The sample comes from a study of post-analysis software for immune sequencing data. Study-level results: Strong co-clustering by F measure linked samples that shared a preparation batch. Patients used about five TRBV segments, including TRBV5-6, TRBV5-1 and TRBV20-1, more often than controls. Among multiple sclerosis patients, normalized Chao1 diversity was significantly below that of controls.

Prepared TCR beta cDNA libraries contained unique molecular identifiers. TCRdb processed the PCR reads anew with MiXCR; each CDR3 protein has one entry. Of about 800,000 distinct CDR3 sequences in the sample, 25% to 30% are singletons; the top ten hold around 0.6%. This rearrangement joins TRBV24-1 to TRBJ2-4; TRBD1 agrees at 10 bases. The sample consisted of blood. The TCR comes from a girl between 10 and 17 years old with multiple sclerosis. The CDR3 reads CATSESGTGENIQYF. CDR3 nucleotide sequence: TGTGCCACCAGTGAGTCCGGGACAGGGGAAAACATTCAGTACTTC.